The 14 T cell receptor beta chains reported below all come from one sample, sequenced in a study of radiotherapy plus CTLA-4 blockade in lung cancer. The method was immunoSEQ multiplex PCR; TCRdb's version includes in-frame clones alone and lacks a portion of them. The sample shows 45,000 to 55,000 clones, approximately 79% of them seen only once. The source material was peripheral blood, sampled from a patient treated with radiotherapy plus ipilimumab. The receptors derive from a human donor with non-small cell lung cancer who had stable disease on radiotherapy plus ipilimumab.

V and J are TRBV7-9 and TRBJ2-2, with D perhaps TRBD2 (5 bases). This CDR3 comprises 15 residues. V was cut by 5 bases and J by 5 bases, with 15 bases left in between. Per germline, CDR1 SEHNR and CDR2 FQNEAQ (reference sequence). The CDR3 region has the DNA TGTGCCAGCAGCCATAACACCGCGGGTACCGGGGAGCTGTTTTTT. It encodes CASSHNTAGTGELFF.

For the CDR3, the DNA is TGTGCCAGCAGCTTACACCGGGGCAAGAATGCAACTAATGAAAAACTGTTTTTT. It yields the protein CASSLHRGKNATNEKLFF. The chain is built from TRBV7-9 and TRBJ1-4; the D gene is possibly TRBD1 (5 bases). The germline CDR1 and CDR2 sequences are SEHNR and FQNEAQ (reference sequence). The CDR3 is made up of 18 amino acids. Trimming stripped 2 bases from V and 0 bases from J, with 16 bases between. The full variable domain, in which reference TRBV7-9 and TRBJ1-4 provide the parts outside the CDR3, is DTGVSQNPRHKITKRGQNVTFRCDPISEHNRLYWYRQTLGQGPEFLTYFQNEAQLEKSRLLSDRFSAERPKGSFSTLEIQRTEQGDSAMYLCASSLHRGKNATNEKLFFGSGTQLSVL.

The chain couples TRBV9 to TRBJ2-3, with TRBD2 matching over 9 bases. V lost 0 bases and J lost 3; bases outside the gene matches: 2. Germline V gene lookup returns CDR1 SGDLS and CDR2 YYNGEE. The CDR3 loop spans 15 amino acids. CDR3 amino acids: CASSVGAGGTDTQYF. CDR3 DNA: TGTGCCAGCAGCGTAGGGGCGGGGGGGACAGATACGCAGTATTTT.

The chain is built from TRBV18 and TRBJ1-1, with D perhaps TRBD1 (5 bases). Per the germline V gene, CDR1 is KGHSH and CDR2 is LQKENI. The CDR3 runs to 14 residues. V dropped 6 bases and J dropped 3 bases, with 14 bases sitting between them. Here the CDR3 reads CASSQTRDHTEAFF. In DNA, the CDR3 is TGTGCCAGCTCCCAAACACGGGACCACACTGAAGCTTTCTTT. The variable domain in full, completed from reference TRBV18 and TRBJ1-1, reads NAGVMQNPRHLVRRRGQEARLRCSPMKGHSHVYWYRQLPEEGLKFMVYLQKENIIDESGMPKERFSAEFPKEGPSILRIQQVVRGDSAAYFCASSQTRDHTEAFFGQGTRLTVV.

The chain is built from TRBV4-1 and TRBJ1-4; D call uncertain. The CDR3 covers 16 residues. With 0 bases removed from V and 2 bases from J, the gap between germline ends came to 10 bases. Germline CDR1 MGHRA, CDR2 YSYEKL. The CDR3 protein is CASSQDRIGTNEKLFF. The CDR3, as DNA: TGCGCCAGCAGCCAAGATCGGATTGGGACTAATGAAAAACTGTTTTTT.

The DNA of the CDR3 is TGTGCCAGCATTCTTGCGACTAGCCTGAACAATGAGCAGTTCTTC. This gives the protein CASILATSLNNEQFF. The rearrangement joins TRBV28 to TRBJ2-1; the match to TRBD2 covers 7 bases. The CDR3 loop spans 15 amino acids. Germline assignment: CDR1 MDHEN and CDR2 SYDVKM. Trimming removed 7 bases from V and 5 bases from J; junction bases left unmatched: 11.

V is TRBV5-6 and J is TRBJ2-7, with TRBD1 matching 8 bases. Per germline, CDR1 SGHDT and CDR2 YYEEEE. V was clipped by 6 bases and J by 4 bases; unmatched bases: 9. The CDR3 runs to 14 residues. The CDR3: CASNLGQGSYEQYV. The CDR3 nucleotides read TGTGCCAGCAACTTAGGACAGGGAAGTTACGAGCAGTACGTC.

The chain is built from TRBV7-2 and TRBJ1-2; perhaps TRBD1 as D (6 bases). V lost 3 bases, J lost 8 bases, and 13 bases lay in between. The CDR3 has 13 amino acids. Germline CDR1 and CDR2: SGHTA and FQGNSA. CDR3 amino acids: CASSFEQGRGYTF. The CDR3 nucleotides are TGTGCCAGCAGCTTTGAGCAGGGGCGAGGCTACACCTTC. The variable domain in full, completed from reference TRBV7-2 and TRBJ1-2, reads GAGVSQSPSNKVTEKGKDVELRCDPISGHTALYWYRQSLGQGLEFLIYFQGNSAPDKSGLPSDRFSAERTGGSVSTLTIQRTQQEDSAVYLCASSFEQGRGYTFGSGTRLTVV.

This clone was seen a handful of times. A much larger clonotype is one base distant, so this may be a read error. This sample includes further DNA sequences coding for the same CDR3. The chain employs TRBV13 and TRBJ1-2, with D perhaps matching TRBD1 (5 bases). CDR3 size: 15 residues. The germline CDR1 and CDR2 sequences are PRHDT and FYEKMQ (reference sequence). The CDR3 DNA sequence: TGTCCCAGCAGCTCGGGACCGGGGGGGGGCTATGGCTACACCTTC. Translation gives CPSSSGPGGGYGYTF.

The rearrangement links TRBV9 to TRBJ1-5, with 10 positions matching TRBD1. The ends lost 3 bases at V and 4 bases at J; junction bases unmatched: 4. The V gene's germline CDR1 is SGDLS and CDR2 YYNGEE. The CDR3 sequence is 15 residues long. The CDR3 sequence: CASSAGQGWNQPQHF. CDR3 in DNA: TGTGCCAGCAGCGCGGGACAGGGGTGGAATCAGCCCCAGCATTTT.

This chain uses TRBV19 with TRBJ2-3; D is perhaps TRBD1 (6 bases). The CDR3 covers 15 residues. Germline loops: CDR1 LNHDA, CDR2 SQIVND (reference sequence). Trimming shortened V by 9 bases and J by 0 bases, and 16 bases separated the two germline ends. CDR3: CASLSHRDSTDTQYF. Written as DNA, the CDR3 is TGTGCCAGCTTGTCACACAGGGATAGCACAGATACGCAGTATTTT.

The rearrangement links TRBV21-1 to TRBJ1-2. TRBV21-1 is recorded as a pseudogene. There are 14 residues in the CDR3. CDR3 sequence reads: CASSQRVGRYGYTF. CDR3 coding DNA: TGTGCCAGCAGCCAAAGGGTGGGTCGATATGGCTACACCTTC.

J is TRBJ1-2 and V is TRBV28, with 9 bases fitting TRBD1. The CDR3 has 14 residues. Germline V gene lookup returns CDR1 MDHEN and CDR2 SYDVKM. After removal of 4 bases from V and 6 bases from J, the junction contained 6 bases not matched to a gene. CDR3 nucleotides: TGTGCCAGCAGTTCCTCCGGGACAGGGAATGGCTACACCTTC. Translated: CASSSSGTGNGYTF.

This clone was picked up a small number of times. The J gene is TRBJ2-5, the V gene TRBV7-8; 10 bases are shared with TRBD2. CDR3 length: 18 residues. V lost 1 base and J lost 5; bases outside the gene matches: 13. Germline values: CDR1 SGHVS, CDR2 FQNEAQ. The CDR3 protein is CASSLGIGSGGLGETQYF. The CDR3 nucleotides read TGTGCCAGCAGCTTAGGAATCGGTAGCGGGGGGCTAGGGGAGACCCAGTACTTC.